The rows below give T cell receptor beta chains drawn from one sample of a study of T cells in Graves' hyperthyroidism and ophthalmopathy. Each CDR3 protein gets one entry after TCRdb re-called the multiplex PCR reads with MiXCR. The repertoire consists of roughly 170,000 distinct CDR3 sequences, with over 15% occurring once and the leading ten covering 25% to 30%. Sequenced: blood. The receptors come from a woman in her forties or fifties with Graves' hyperthyroidism. Each CDR3 is given with its conserved first and last residue. D genes are given only for firm matches. Only some rows state a clone size, as once, few, many or a class for expanded clones.

J | size | V | D | DNA | CDR3
TRBJ2-7 | many | TRBV20-1 | NA | TGCAGTGCTAGAGGGGGTGGTAGCAGCTACGAGCAGTACTTC | CSARGGGSSYEQYF
TRBJ1-5 | NA | TRBV12-3/TRBV12-4 | NA | TGTGCCAGCAGTTACGCAGGGATTTGGCAGCCCCAGCATTTT | CASSYAGIWQPQHF
TRBJ2-1 | few | TRBV19 | NA | TGTGCCAGTGGCAACCACAATGAGCAGTTCTTC | CASGNHNEQFF
TRBJ1-1 | many | TRBV19 | TRBD1 | TGTGCCAGTAGTATATTGACAGGGATTAAGAACACTGAAGCTTTCTTT | CASSILTGIKNTEAFF
TRBJ1-2 | few | TRBV20-1 | NA | TGCAGTGCTAGAGATAAGAGGGTCCCACAAAGCGTGGATGGCTACACCTTC | CSARDKRVPQSVDGYTF
TRBJ1-4 | many | TRBV19 | NA | TGTGCCAGTAGTTCCCGACACCACGCTAATGAAAAACTGTTTTTT | CASSSRHHANEKLFF
TRBJ1-2 | many | TRBV28 | NA | TGTGCCAGCAGATACGGGGACTACTATGGCTACACCTTC | CASRYGDYYGYTF
TRBJ1-2 | NA | TRBV28 | NA | TGTGCCAGCAGTTTAGTATCTGACTCCTATGGCTACACCTTC | CASSLVSDSYGYTF
TRBJ2-1 | many | TRBV11-3 | TRBD2 | TGTGCCAGCAGCGATAGCGGGGGGGTCGACAATGAGCAGTTCTTC | CASSDSGGVDNEQFF
TRBJ2-1 | many | TRBV20-1 | NA | TGCAGTGCTAGTAGTCTGGGGGCGGGTAACAATGAGCAGTTCTTC | CSASSLGAGNNEQFF
TRBJ1-4 | many | TRBV2 | TRBD1 | TGTGCCAGCAGCGAAGGGGGCTATGAAAAACTGTTTTTT | CASSEGGYEKLFF
TRBJ2-2 | NA | TRBV7-9 | NA | TGTGCCAGCAGCCAACGGACAGTGAACACCGGGGAGCTGTTTTTT | CASSQRTVNTGELFF
TRBJ1-1 | many | TRBV5-1 | NA | TGCGCCAGCCGGGTGGGGGCCAACACTGAAGCTTTCTTT | CASRVGANTEAFF
TRBJ2-7 | many | TRBV6-2/TRBV6-3 | NA | TGTGCCAGCAGTTACGGTTTCGGTCCCGCCGGGGTGGCGTACTTC | CASSYGFGPAGVAYF
TRBJ2-2 | many | TRBV28 | NA | TGTGCCACCAGGACGGCAGGCCGGGAGCTGTTTTTT | CATRTAGRELFF
TRBJ1-2 | many | TRBV6-2/TRBV6-3 | NA | TGTGCCGTCCGGTGGGGCTATGGCTACACCTTC | CAVRWGYGYTF